This T cell receptor beta chain is from a study of Graves' ophthalmopathy and Graves' hyperthyroidism. At the level of the study: At the time of initial diagnosis and before any treatment, peripheral blood was collected.

Transcripts of RNA were the source for amplifying TCR beta CDR3 regions. An initial RT-PCR round employing HTBI primers preceded a second-round multiplex PCR. Using its own MiXCR run on the multiplex PCR reads, TCRdb lists one record per CDR3 protein. The table lists 340,000 or so distinct CDR3 sequences, 15% to 20% of them singletons, with roughly an eighth in the top ten. General study findings and limits: As the model predicted ophthalmopathy progression, it achieved a sensitivity of 70% to 71% and a specificity of around 73%.

Remarks on this clonotype: Its antigen is still unknown.

Sequencing input: peripheral blood. The receptor's source is an adult man with Graves' ophthalmopathy.

The CDR3 nucleotides read TGTGCCAGCAGATCTCCGCGGGAGAGGACCTACGAGCAGTACTTC. This codes for CASRSPRERTYEQYF. This chain uses TRBV6-2 or TRBV6-3 with TRBJ2-7; 7 positions match TRBD2. There are 15 residues in the CDR3. The V gene's germline CDR1 is MNHEY and CDR2 SVGEGT. The trim removed 6 bases at V and 2 bases at J, leaving 10 bases unmatched.